This T cell receptor (beta chain) was profiled in a study of beta chain features in type 1 diabetes. Germline CDR1 reads SEHNR; CDR2 reads FQNEAQ (reference sequence). V was cut by 4 bases and J by 3 bases, with 5 bases left in between. This CDR3 is built from 12 residues. As every portion of the isolated RNA was reverse transcribed, the sequencing read expressed TCRB transcripts. Here immunoSEQ multiplex PCR was the method, and the copy in TCRdb shows in-frame clones only, minus some. This repertoire shows about half a million clones, roughly 10% found once; its top ten account for over 0.04%. On this clone: Other DNA sequences in the same sample also yield this CDR3.

This chain joins TRBV7-9 and TRBJ2-3; D gene ambiguous. The sequencing input was naive CD4+ T cells from blood. The TCR originated in a young woman in good health. CDR3 in DNA: TGTGCCAGCAGCTGGTCGACAGATACGCAGTATTTT. It encodes CASSWSTDTQYF.